A single sample is the source of the 2 T cell receptor beta chains below, sequenced in a study of beta chain features in type 1 diabetes. Sequenced material consisted of expressed TCRB transcripts (all of the isolated RNA was reverse transcribed). TCRdb keeps only in-frame clones here, not all; method: immunoSEQ multiplex PCR. Among roughly 370,000 clones listed, roughly 14% were seen once. Sequencing was performed on naive CD4+ T cells from blood. The receptors come from a young man in good health.

This clone was counted a few times. The same CDR3 can be traced to other DNA sequences in this sample. The chain carries TRBV5-1 and TRBJ2-1; no firm D call. Trimming left V 0 bases short and J 5 bases short, with 6 bases between. The CDR3 length is 13 residues. Germline CDR1 is SGHRS and CDR2 is YFSETQ. This CDR3 is CASSLARNNEQFF. CDR3 DNA sequence: TGCGCCAGCAGCTTGGCGCGAAACAATGAGCAGTTCTTC.

The V gene is TRBV2, the J gene TRBJ1-4; 10 positions match TRBD1. The CDR3 has 15 amino acids. The germline V gene has CDR1 SNHLY and CDR2 FYNNEI. Trimming took 1 base from V and 8 from J; bases not matched to a gene: 4. The DNA of the CDR3 is TGTGCCAGCAGTGAAGGGGGACAGGGGATGGAAAAACTGTTTTTT. The encoded protein is CASSEGGQGMEKLFF.